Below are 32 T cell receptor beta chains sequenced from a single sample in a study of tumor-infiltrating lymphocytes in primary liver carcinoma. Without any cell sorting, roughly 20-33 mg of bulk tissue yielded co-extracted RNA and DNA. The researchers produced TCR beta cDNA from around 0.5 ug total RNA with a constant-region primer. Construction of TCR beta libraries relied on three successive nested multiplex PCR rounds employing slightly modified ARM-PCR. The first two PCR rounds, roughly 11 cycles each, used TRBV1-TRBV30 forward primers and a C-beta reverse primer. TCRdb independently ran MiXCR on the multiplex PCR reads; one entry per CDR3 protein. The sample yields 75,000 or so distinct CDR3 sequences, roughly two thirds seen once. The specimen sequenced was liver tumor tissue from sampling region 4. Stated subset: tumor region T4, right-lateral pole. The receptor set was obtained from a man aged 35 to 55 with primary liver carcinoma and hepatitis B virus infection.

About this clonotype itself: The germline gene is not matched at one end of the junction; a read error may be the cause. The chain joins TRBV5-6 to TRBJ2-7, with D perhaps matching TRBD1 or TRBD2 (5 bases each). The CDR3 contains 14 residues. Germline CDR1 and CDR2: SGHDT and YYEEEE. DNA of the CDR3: TGTGCCGGCAGCTTGGACGGGACCATGGGGAAGCAGTACTTC. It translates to CAGSLDGTMGKQYF.

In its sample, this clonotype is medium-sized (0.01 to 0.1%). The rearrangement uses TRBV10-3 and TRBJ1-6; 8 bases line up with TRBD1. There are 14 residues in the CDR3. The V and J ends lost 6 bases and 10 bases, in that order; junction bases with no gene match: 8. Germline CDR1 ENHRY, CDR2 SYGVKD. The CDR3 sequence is CAISHDRGGSPLHF. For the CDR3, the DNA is TGTGCCATCAGCCACGACAGGGGAGGATCACCCCTCCACTTT.

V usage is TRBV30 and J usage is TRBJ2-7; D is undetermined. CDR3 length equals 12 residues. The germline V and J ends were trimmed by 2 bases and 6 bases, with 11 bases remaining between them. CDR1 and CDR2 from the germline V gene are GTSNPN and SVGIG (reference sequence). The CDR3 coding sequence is TGTGCCTGGAGTCCTGAGGCTGGCGAGCAGTACTTC. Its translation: CAWSPEAGEQYF.

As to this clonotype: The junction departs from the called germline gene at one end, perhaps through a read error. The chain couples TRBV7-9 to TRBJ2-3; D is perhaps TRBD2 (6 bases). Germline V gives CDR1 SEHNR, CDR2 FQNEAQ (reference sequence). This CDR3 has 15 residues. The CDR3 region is CASNWRDGYTDMQYF. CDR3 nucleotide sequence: TGCGCCAGCAACTGGAGGGACGGATACACAGATATGCAGTATTTT.

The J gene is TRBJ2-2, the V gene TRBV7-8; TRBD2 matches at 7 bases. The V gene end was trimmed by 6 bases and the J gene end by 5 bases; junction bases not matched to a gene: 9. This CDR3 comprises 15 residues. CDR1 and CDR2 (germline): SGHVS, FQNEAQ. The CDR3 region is CASSDGVAGTGELFF. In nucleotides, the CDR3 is TGTGCCAGCAGTGACGGAGTAGCGGGTACCGGGGAGCTGTTTTTT.

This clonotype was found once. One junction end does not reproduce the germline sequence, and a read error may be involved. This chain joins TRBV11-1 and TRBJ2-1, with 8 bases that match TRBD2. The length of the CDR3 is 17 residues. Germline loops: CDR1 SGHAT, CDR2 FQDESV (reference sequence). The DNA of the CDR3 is TGCGCCAGTAGCCTGGGACTAGAGGGAGAAGTCGACAATGAGCAGTTCTTC. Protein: CASSLGLEGEVDNEQFF.

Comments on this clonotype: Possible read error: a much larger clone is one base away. CDR3: CAVLASDANTKAFF. The CDR3 DNA follows: TGTGCCGTATTGGCATCGGATGCGAACACTAAAGCTTTCTTT. J is TRBJ1-1 and V is TRBV28; D uncertain. The germline V gene has CDR1 MDHEN and CDR2 SYDVKM. The CDR3 has 14 residues.

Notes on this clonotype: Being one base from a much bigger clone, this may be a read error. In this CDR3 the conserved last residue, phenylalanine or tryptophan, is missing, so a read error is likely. The CDR3 spells CASSDSGTGNEQFL. CDR3 in DNA: TGTGCCAGCAGTGACTCCGGGACAGGGAATGAGCAGTTCCTC. J is TRBJ2-1 and V is TRBV6-4; 9 bases are shared with TRBD1. The V and J ends lost 0 bases and 7 bases, in that order; junction bases with no gene match: 1. The CDR3 contains 14 residues. Per germline, CDR1 MRHNA and CDR2 SNTAGT.

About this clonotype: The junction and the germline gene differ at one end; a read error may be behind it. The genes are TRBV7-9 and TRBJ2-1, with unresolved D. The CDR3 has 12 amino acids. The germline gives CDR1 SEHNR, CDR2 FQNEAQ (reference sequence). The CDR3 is CASSILEQFSIF. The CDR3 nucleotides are TGCGCCAGCAGCATCTTAGAGCAGTTCTCCATCTTC.

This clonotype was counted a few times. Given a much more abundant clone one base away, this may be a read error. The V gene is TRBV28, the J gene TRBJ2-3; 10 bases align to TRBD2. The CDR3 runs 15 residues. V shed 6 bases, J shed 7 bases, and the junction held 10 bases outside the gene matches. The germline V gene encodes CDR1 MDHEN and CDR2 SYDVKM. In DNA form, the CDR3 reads TGTGCCAGCAGCCAGCGGGAGGGCCATACAAATACGCAGTATTTT. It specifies CASSQREGHTNTQYF. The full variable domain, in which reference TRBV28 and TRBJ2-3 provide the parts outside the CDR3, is DVKVTQSSRYLVKRTGEKVFLECVQDMDHENMFWYRQDPGLGLRLIYFSYDVKMKEKGDIPEGYSVSREKKERFSLILESASTNQTSMYLCASSQREGHTNTQYFGPGTRLTVL.

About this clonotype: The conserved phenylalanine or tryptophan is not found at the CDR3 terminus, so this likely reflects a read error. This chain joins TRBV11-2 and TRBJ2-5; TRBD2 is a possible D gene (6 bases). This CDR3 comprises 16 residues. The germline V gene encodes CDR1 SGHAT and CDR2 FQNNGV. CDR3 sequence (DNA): TGTGCCGGCAAATCCCGGGACTCGGCCCACCAGGAGACCCAGTACCTC. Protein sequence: CAGKSRDSAHQETQYL.

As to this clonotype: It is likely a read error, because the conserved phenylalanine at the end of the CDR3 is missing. CDR3 bases: TGTGCCAGCAGTGTCGGGACGACAGCTCAGCCCCAGCATCTT. This codes for CASSVGTTAQPQHL. The chain is built from TRBV2 and TRBJ1-5, with a weak D call TRBD1 (5 bases). This CDR3 has 14 amino acids. V was trimmed by 4 bases and J by 6 bases, leaving 13 bases between them. From germline, CDR1 is SNHLY and CDR2 FYNNEI.

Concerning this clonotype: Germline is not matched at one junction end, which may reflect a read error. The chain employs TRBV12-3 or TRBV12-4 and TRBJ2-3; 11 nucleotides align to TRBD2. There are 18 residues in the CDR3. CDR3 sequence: CASGGGGTSGQSTETQYF. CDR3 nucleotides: TGTGCCAGCGGTGGCGGGGGGACTAGCGGACAAAGCACAGAAACGCAGTATTTT.

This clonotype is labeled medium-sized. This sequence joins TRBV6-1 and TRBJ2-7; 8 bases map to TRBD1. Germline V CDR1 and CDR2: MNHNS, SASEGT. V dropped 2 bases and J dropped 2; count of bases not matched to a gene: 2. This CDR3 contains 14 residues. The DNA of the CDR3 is TGTGCCAGCAGTGAACGGGGACAGGCCTACGAGCAGTACTTC. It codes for CASSERGQAYEQYF.

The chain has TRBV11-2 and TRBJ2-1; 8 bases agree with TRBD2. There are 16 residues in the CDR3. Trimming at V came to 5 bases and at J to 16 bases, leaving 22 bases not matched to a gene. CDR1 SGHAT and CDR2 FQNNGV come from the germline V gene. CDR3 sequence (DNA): TGTGCCAGCAGCGTGGATATCGGACTAGCCATGGGTGAGTACTTCTTC. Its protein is CASSVDIGLAMGEYFF.

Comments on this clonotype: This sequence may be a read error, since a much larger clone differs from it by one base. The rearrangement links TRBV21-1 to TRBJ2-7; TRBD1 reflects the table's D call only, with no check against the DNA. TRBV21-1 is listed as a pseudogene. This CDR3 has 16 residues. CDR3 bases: TGTACCAGCAGCAGCGCCATACACAGGACGCTTGGGGAGCAGTACTTC. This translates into CTSSSAIHRTLGEQYF.

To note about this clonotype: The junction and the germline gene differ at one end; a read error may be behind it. The CDR3 is CASNLNLVGYNEHFF. The CDR3, as DNA: TGTGCCAGCAACTTAAATTTAGTAGGGTACAATGAGCATTTCTTC. The chain uses TRBV11-3 and TRBJ2-1; D is undetermined. Germline lookup yields CDR1 SGHNT and CDR2 YENEEA. CDR3 length: 15 amino acids. Based on the CDR3 plus reference TRBV11-3 and TRBJ2-1, the full variable domain is EAGVVQSPRYKIIEKKQPVAFWCNPISGHNTLYWYLQNLGQGPELLIRYENEEAVDDSQLPKDRFSAERLKGVDSTLKIQPAELGDSAVYLCASNLNLVGYNEHFFGPGTRLTVL.

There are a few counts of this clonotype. The CDR3 here is CASSLSYRGPVKQVHSYNEQFF. The CDR3 bases are TGTGCCAGCAGCCTCTCCTATCGGGGTCCTGTGAAACAGGTTCACTCCTACAATGAGCAGTTCTTC. V gene TRBV11-2 combines with J gene TRBJ2-1, with D perhaps assigned TRBD1 or TRBD2 (5 bases each). CDR1 SGHAT and CDR2 FQNNGV come from the germline V gene. The CDR3 runs to 22 residues. Trimming shortened V by 5 bases and J by 0 bases, and 32 bases separated the two germline ends.

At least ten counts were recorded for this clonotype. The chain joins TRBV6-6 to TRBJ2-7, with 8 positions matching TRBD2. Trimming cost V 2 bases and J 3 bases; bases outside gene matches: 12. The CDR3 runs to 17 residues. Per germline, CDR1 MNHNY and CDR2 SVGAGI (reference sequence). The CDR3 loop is CASSYVLGSGTFYEQYF. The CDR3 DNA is TGTGCCAGCAGTTACGTATTAGGTAGCGGGACTTTCTACGAGCAGTACTTC.

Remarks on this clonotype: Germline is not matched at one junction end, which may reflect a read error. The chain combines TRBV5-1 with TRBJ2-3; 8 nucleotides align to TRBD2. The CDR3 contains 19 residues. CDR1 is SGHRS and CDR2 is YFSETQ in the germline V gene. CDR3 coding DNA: TGCGCCAGTAGTTTTGGAAGGTTAGCGGGAAGTCTTTCTGCAGAAACGCAGTATTTT. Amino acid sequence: CASSFGRLAGSLSAETQYF.

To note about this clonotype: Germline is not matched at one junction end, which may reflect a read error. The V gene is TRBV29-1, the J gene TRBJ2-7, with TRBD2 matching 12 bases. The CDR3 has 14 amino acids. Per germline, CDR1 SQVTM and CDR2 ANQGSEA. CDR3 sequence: CSVVLAGGPYEQHF. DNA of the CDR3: TGCAGTGTTGTACTAGCGGGAGGACCATACGAGCAGCACTTC.

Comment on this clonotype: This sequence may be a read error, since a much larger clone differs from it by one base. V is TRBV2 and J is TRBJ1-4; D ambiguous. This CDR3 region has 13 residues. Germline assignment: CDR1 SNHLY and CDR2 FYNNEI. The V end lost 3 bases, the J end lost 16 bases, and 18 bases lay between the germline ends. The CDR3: CASSDEGWNKGFF. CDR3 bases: TGTGCCAGCAGTGACGAAGGTTGGAATAAGGGGTTTTTT.

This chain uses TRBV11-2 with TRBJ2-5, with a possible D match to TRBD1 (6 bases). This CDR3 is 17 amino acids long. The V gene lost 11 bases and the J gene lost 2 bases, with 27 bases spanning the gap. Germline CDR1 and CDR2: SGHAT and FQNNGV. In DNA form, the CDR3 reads TGTGCCTGCGGCTTAATCAGTGGGGGCAGTCGGCAAGAGACCCAGTACTTC. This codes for CACGLISGGSRQETQYF.

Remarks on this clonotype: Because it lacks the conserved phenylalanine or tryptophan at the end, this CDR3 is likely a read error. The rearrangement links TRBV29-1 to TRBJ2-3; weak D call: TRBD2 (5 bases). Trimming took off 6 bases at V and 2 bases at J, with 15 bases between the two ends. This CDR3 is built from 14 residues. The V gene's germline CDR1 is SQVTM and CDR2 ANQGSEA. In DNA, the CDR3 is TGCAGCGTCGCTCCTAGCTGGGACACAGATACGCAGTATTCT. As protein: CSVAPSWDTDTQYS.

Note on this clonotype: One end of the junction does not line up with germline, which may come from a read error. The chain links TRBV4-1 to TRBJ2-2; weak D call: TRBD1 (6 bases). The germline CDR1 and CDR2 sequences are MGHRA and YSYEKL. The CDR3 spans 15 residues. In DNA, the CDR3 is TGCACCAGCAGCCAAGATCAGGGGAGCACCGGGGAGCTGCTTTTT. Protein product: CTSSQDQGSTGELLF.

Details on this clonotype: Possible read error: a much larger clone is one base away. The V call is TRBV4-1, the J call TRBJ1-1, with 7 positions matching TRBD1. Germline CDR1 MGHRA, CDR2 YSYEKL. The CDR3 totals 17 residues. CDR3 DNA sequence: TGCGCCAGCGGCCAAGATCCAGGGGGGGGCCAGGACACTGAAGCTTTCTTT. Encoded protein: CASGQDPGGGQDTEAFF.

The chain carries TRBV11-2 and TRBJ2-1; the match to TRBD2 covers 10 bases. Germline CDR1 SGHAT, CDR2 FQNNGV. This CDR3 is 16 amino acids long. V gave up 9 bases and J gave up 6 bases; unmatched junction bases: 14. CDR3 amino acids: CASRFRLAGDFNEQFF. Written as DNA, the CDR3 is TGTGCCAGTAGATTTCGGCTAGCGGGAGATTTCAATGAGCAGTTCTTC.

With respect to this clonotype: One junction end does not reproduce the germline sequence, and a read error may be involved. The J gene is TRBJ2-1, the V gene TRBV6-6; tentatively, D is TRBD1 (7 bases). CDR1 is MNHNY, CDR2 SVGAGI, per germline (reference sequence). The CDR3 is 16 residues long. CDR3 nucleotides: TGTGCCAGCACCCGACAGGGAAGGGACTCCTACAATGAGCAGCTTTTC. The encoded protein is CASTRQGRDSYNEQLF.

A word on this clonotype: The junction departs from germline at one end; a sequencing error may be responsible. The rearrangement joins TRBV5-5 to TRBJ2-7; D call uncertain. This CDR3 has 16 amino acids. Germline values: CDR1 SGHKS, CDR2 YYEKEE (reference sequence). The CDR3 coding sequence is TGTACCAGTAGCATCTCCCCCAGGATTGATTCCTACGAGCAGTACTTC. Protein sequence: CTSSISPRIDSYEQYF. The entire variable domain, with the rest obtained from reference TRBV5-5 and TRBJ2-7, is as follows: DAGVTQSPTHLIKTRGQQVTLRCSPISGHKSVSWYQQVLGQGPQFIFQYYEKEERGRGNFPDRFSARQFPNYSSELNVNALLLGDSALYLCTSSISPRIDSYEQYFGPGTRLTVT.

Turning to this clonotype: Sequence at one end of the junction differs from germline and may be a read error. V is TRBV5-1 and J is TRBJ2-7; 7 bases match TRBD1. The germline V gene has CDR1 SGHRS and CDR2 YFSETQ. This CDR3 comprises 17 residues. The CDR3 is CASSLGEGRDRPCEQYF. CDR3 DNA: TGCGCCAGCAGTTTGGGAGAAGGACGGGACAGACCCTGCGAGCAGTACTTC.

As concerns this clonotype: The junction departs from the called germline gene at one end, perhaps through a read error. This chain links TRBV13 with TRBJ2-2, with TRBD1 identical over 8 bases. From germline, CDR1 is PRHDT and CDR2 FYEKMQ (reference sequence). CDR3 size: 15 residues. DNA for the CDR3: TGTGCCAGCAGCCGACTGACAGGGGCTACCGGGGAGCCGTTTTTT. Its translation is CASSRLTGATGEPFF. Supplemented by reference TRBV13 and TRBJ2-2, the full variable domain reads AAGVIQSPRHLIKEKRETATLKCYPIPRHDTVYWYQQGPGQDPQFLISFYEKMQSDKGSIPDRFSAQQFSDYHSELNMSSLELGDSALYFCASSRLTGATGEPFFGEGSRLTVL.

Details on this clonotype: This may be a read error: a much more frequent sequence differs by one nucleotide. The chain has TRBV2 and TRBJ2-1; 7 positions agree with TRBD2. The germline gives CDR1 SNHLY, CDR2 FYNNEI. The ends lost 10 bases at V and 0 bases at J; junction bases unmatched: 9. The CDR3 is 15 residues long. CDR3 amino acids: CANSLREASYNEQFF. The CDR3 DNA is TGTGCCAACAGCCTCCGGGAGGCCTCCTACAATGAGCAGTTCTTC.